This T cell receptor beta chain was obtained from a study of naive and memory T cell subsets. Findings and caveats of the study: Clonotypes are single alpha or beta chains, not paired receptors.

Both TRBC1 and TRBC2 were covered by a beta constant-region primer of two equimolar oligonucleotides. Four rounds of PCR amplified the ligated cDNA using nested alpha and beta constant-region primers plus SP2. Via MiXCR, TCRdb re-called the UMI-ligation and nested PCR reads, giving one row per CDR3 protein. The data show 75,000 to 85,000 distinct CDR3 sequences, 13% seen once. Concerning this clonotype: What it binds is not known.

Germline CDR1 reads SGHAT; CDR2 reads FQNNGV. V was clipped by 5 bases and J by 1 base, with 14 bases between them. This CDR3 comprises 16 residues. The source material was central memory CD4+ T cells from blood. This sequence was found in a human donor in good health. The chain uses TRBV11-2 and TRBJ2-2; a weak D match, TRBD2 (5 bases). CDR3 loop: CASSLLAGENTGELFF. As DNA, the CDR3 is TGTGCCAGCAGCCTCCTCGCCGGGGAGAACACCGGGGAGCTGTTTTTT.